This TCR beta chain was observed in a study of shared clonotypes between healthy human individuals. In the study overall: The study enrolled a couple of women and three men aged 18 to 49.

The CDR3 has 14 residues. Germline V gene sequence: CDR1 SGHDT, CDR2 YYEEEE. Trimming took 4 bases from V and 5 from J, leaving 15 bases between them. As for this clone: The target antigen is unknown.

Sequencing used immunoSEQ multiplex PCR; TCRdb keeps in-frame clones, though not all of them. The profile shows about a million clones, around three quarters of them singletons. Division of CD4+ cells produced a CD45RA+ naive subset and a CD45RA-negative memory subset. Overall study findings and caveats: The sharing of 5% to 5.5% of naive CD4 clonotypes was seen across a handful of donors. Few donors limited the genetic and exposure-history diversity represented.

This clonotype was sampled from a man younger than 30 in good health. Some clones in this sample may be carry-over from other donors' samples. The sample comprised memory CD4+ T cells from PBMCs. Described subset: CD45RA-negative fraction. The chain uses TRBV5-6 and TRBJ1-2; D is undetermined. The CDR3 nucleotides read TGTGCCAGCAGCAAGGACGGCAATCTGTATGGCTACACCTTC. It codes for CASSKDGNLYGYTF.